What follows is one TCR beta chain and its context. These data originate in a study of blood T cell repertoires in COVID-19. Study details: Researchers got acute and convalescent COVID-19 samples from the United States, Italy and Spain. PBMCs, B-cell-depleted T cells, or T cells were the source of the cDNA or gDNA that made up the material.

Libraries were prepared by immunoSEQ multiplex PCR; TCRdb keeps only in-frame clonotypes and omits some of them. The sample gives 95,000 to 110,000 clones, around 92% of which show up once; 4.5% to 6% is in the top ten. Germline lookup yields CDR1 MGHDK and CDR2 SYGVNS. V lost 4 bases to trimming and J lost 3 bases; unmatched junction nucleotides: 5. This CDR3 comprises 14 residues. This chain uses TRBV25-1 with TRBJ2-7, with 8 bases aligning to TRBD2. The sample comprised peripheral blood. The receptor's source is a man aged 40-55 years with active or convalescent COVID-19. This CDR3 reads CASSGGTSLYEQYF. The CDR3 coding sequence is TGTGCCAGCAGTGGAGGGACTAGTCTCTACGAGCAGTACTTC.